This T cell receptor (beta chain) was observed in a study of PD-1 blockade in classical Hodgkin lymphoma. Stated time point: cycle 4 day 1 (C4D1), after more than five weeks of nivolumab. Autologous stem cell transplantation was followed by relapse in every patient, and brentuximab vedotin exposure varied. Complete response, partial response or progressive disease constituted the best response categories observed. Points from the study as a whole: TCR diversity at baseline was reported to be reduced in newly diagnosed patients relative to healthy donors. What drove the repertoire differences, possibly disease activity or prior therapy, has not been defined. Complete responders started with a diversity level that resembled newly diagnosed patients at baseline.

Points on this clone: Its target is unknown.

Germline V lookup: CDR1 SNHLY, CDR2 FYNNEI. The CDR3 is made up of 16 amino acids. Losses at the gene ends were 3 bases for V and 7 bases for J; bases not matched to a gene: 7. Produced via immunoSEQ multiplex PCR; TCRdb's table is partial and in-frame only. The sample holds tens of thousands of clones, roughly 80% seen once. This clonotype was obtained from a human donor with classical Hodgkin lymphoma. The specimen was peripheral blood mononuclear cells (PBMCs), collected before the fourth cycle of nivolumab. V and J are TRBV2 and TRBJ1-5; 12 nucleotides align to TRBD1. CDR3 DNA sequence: TGTGCCAGCAGTGATTGGGGACAGGGGGCGTCACAGCCCCAGCATTTT. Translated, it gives CASSDWGQGASQPQHF.